Sequencing of this TCR beta chain was carried out in a study of post-analysis software for immune sequencing data. Included in the TCR beta cDNA libraries were unique molecular identifiers. The T cell input of about 1 to 10 million gave about half a million cDNA molecules. TCRdb recomputed calls from the PCR reads with MiXCR, one row per CDR3 protein. This repertoire shows hundreds of thousands of distinct CDR3 sequences, roughly 30% found once; its top ten account for around an eighth. This clonotype was counted between two and nine times. The clonotype originates from a girl aged 5 to 17 with multiple sclerosis. Sequenced material: blood.

The CDR3 sequence: CASSLAERGGPNTEAFF. The DNA of the CDR3 is TGTGCCAGCAGCTTAGCGGAGAGGGGAGGGCCGAACACTGAAGCTTTCTTT. J is TRBJ1-1 and V is TRBV7-6, with D possibly matching TRBD1 (5 bases). Germline CDR1 SGHVS, CDR2 FNYEAQ. Trimming took 0 bases from V and 1 from J, leaving 15 bases between them. The CDR3 length is 17 residues.